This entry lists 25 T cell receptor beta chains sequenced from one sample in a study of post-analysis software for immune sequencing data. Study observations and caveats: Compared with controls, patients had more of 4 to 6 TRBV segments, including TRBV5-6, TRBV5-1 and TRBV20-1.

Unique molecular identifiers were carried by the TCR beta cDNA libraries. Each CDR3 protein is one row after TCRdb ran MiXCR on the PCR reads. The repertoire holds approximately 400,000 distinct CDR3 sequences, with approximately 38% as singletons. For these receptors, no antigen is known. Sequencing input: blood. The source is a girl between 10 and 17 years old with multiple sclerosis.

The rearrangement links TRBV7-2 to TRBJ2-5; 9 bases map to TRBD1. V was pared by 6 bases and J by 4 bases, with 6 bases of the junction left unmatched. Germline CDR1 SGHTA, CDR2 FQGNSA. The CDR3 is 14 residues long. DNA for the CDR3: TGTGCCAGCAGGAAACAGGGGGCGTCAGAGACCCAGTACTTC. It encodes CASRKQGASETQYF.

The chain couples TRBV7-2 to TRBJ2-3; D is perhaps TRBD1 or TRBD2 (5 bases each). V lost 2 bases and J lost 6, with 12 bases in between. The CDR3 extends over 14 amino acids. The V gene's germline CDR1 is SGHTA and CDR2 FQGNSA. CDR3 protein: CASSLPGRRDTQYF. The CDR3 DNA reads TGTGCCAGCAGCTTACCGGGGCGGCGGGATACGCAGTATTTT.

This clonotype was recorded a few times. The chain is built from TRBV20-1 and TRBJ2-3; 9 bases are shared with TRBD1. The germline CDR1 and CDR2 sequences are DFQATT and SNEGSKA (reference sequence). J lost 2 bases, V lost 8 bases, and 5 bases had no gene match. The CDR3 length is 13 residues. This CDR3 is CSLTGGFTDTQYF. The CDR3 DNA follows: TGCAGTCTCACAGGGGGCTTCACAGATACGCAGTATTTT.

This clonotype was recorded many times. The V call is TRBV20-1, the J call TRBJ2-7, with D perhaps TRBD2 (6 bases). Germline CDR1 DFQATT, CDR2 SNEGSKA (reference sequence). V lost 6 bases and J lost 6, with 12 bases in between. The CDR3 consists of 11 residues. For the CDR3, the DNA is TGCAGTGCCAGACTAGACCGCGAGCAGTACTTC. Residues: CSARLDREQYF.

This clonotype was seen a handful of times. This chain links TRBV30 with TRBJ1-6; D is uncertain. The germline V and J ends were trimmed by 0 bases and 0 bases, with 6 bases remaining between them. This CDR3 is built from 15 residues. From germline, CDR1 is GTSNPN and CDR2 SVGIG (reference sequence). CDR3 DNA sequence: TGTGCCTGGAGTGTAGTGACCTCCTATAATTCACCCCTCCACTTT. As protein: CAWSVVTSYNSPLHF.

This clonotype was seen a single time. CDR3 nucleotides: TGTGCCAGCAGTCAACGGGACAGGGGGCTACGGCAGTACTTC. It codes for CASSQRDRGLRQYF. V usage is TRBV12-3 or TRBV12-4 and J usage is TRBJ2-5, with 12 bases matching TRBD1. CDR3 length: 14 residues. The junction had 9 bases not matched to a gene; V was cut back by 5 bases and J by 11 bases.

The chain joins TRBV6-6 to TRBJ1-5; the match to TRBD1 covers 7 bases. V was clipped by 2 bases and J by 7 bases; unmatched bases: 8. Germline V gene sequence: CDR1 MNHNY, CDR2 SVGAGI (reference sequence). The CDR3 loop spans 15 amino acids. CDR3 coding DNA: TGTGCCAGCAGTTACGGAGACAGGGTGGACCAGCCCCAGCATTTT. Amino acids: CASSYGDRVDQPQHF.

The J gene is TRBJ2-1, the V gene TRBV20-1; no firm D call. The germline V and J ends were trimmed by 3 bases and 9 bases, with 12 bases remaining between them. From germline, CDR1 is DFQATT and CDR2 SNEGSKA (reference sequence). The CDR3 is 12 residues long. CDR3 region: CSASPMLVEQFF. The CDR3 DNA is TGCAGTGCTAGCCCAATGTTAGTTGAGCAGTTCTTC.

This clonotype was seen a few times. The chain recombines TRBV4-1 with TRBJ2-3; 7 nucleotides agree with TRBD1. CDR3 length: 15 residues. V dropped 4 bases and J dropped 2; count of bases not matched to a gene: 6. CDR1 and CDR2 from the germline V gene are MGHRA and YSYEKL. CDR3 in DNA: TGCGCCAGCAGCCCACGACAGGGCAACACAGATACGCAGTATTTT. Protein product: CASSPRQGNTDTQYF.

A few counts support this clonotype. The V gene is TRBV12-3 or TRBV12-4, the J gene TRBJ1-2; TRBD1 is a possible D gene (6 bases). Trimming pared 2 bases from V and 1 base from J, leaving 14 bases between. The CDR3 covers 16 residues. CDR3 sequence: CASSLMVQGLNYGYTF. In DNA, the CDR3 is TGTGCCAGCAGTTTAATGGTACAGGGACTTAACTATGGCTACACCTTC.

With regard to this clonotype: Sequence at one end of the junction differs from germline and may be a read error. CDR3 in DNA: TGCAGCGTAACAGGGGTTTCGTCTGGGGCCAACGTCCGGACTTTC. This gives the protein CSVTGVSSGANVRTF. The chain has TRBV29-1 and TRBJ2-6, with 7 bases identical to TRBD1. CDR3 length: 15 residues. The V gene's germline CDR1 is SQVTM and CDR2 ANQGSEA.

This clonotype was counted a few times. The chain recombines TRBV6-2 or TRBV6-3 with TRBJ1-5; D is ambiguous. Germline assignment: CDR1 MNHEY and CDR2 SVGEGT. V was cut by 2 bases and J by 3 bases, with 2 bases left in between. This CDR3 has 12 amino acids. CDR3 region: CASSYLNQPQHF. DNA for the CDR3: TGTGCCAGCAGTTACCTCAATCAGCCCCAGCATTTT.

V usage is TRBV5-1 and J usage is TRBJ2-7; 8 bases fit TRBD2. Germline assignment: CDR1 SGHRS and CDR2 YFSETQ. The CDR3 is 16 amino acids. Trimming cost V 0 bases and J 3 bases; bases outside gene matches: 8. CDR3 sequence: CASSLGKTGGHYEQYF. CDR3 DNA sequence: TGCGCCAGCAGCTTGGGGAAGACGGGGGGGCACTACGAGCAGTACTTC.

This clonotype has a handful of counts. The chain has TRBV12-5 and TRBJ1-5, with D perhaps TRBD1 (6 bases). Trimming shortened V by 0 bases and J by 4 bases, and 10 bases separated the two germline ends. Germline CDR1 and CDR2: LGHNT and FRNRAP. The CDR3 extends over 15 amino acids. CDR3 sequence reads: CASGLVFRGNQPQHF. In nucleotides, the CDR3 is TGTGCTAGTGGTTTGGTATTTAGGGGGAATCAGCCCCAGCATTTT.

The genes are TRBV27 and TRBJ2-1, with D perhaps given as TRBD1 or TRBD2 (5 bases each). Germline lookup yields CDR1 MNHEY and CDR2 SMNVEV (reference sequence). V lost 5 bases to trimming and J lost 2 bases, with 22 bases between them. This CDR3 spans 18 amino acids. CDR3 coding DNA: TGTGCCAGCAGTACCGCTACCCTCGGGACGCTAACCTACAATGAGCAGTTCTTC. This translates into CASSTATLGTLTYNEQFF.

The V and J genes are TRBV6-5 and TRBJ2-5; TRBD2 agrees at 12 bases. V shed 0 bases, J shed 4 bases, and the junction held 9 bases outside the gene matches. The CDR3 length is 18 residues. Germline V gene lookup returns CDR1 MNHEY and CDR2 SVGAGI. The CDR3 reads CASSYSYASGGARETQYF. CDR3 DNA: TGTGCCAGCAGTTACTCGTACGCTAGCGGGGGGGCGAGAGAGACCCAGTACTTC.

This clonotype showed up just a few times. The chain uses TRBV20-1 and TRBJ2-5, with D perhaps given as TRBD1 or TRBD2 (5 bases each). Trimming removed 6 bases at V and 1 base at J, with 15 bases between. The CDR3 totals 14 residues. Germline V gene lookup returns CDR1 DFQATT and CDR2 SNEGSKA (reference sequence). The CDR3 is CSAGPKWRQETQYF. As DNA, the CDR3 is TGCAGTGCGGGACCTAAGTGGCGCCAAGAGACCCAGTACTTC.

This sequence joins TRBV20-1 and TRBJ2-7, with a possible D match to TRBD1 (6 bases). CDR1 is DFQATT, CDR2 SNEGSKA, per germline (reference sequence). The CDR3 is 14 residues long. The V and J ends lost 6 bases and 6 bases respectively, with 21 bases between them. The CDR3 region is CSAVRDMGIGEQYF. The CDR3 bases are TGCAGTGCCGTCCGGGACATGGGAATCGGCGAGCAGTACTTC.

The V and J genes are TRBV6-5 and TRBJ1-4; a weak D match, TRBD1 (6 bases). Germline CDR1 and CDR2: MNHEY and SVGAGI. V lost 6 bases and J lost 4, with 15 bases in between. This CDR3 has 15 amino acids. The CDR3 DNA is TGTGCCAGCAGGTACCACGGACAGAATAATGAAAAACTGTTTTTT. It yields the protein CASRYHGQNNEKLFF.

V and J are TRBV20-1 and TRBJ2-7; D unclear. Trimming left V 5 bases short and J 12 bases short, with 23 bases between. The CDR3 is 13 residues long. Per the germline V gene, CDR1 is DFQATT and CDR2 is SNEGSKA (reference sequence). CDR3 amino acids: CSADLIGSRPRYF. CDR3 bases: TGCAGTGCTGACCTAATCGGCAGCCGTCCTAGGTACTTC.

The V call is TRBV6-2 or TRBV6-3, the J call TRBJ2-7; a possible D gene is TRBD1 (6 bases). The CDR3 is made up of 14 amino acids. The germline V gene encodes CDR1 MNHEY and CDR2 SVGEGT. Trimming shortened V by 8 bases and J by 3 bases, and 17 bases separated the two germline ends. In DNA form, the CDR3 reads TGTGCCAGCGGGAACCAGACAGGAAACTACGAGCAGTACTTC. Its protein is CASGNQTGNYEQYF.

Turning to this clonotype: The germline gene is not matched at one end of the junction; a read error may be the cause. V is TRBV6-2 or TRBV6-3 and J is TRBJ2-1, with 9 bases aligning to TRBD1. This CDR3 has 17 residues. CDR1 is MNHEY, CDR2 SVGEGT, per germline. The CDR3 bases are TGTGCCAGGAGTTACTCGAAAGGACAGGGGACGCCGAATGAGCAGTTCTTC. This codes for CARSYSKGQGTPNEQFF.

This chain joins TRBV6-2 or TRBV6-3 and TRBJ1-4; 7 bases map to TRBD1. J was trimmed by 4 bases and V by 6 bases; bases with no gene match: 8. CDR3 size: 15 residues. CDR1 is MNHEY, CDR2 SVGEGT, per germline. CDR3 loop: CASSYRQGINEKLFF. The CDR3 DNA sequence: TGTGCCAGCAGCTACCGACAGGGAATTAATGAAAAACTGTTTTTT.

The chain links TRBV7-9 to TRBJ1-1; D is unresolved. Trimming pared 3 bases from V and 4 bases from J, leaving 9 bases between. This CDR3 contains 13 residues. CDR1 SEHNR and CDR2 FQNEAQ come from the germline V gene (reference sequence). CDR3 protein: CASSFVEGTEAFF. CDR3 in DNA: TGTGCCAGCAGCTTTGTCGAGGGCACTGAAGCTTTCTTT. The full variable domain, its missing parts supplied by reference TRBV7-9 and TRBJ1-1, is DTGVSQNPRHKITKRGQNVTFRCDPISEHNRLYWYRQTLGQGPEFLTYFQNEAQLEKSRLLSDRFSAERPKGSFSTLEIQRTEQGDSAMYLCASSFVEGTEAFFGQGTRLTVV.

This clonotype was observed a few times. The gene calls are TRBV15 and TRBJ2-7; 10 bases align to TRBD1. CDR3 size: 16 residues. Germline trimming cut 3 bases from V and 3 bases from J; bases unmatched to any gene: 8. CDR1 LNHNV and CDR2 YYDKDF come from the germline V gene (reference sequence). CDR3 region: CATSRASGTGVYEQYF. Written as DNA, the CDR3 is TGTGCCACCAGCAGGGCCTCCGGGACAGGGGTCTACGAGCAGTACTTC.